A selection of T cell receptor beta chains follows, all from one sample in a study of blood T cell repertoires in COVID-19. Produced via immunoSEQ multiplex PCR; TCRdb's table is partial and in-frame only. Among 200,000 to 250,000 clones listed, about nine tenths were seen once. The sample consisted of PBMCs or T cells enriched from blood (not recorded which). The receptors were gathered from a woman aged 40 to 49 with acute COVID-19. The CDR3 runs from the conserved cysteine through the conserved F or W. A D gene is named only where the DNA matches it firmly. Where a row states a size, it is once, few, many or the class of an expanded clone; other rows omit it.

TRBD1,-,TRBV4-3,TRBJ2-3,TGCGCCAGCAGCCAAGATCAGCAGGGGGACACAGATACGCAGTATTTT,CASSQDQQGDTDTQYF
-,-,TRBV27,TRBJ1-4,TGTGCCAGCAGTTTATCGTCAGGGTACGCTGAAAAACTGTTTTTT,CASSLSSGYAEKLFF
TRBD1,-,TRBV6-2/TRBV6-3,TRBJ1-5,TGTGCCAGCAGTTACCGAAGAGGCTCACAGGGGTTAAAAAATCAGCCCCAGCATTTT,CASSYRRGSQGLKNQPQHF
TRBD1,-,TRBV19,TRBJ2-1,TGTGCCAGTAGTATACTCCCGGGACAGGGGAGGAATGAGCAGTTCTTC,CASSILPGQGRNEQFF
-,-,TRBV4-3,TRBJ2-7,TGCGCCAGCAGCCAAGGGCGGGACAGCCCCTACGAGCAGTACTTC,CASSQGRDSPYEQYF
-,-,TRBV7-9,TRBJ1-2,TGTGCCAGCAGCTTAGCAGGCAGGGGTGAATATGGCTACACCTTC,CASSLAGRGEYGYTF
TRBD2,-,TRBV29-1,TRBJ2-5,TGCAGCGTTGACCTGGCGGGGGGGGAGACCCAGTACTTC,CSVDLAGGETQYF
TRBD1,-,TRBV5-1,TRBJ1-4,TGCGCCAGCAGCCCCCGGACAGGGGCAAGTGAAAAACTGTTTTTT,CASSPRTGASEKLFF
TRBD1,-,TRBV6-5,TRBJ1-1,TGTGCCAGTAGACAGGGAGCTGAAGCTTTCTTT,CASRQGAEAFF
TRBD1,few,TRBV2,TRBJ1-2,TGTGCCAGCAGTCCGGGACAGCTCTATGGCTACACCTTC,CASSPGQLYGYTF
TRBD1,-,TRBV2,TRBJ1-1,TGTGCCAGCAGTCCCGGGACAGGGTTCACTGAAGCTTTCTTT,CASSPGTGFTEAFF
TRBD2,-,TRBV27,TRBJ2-1,TGTGCCAGCAGTTTCACCGCGGGAGGCTCCTACAATGAGCAGTTCTTC,CASSFTAGGSYNEQFF
-,-,TRBV29-1,TRBJ2-1,TGCAGCGTCCAGGGCGGCCATCACAATGAGCAGTTCTTC,CSVQGGHHNEQFF
TRBD2,-,TRBV28,TRBJ2-2,TGTGCCAGCAGTTTTTGGCCTAGCGGGGACACCGGGGAGCTGTTTTTT,CASSFWPSGDTGELFF
TRBD1,-,TRBV3-1/TRBV3-2,TRBJ1-2,TGTGCCAGCAGCCCGAACAGGGGGCGTGGTGGCTACACCTTC,CASSPNRGRGGYTF
-,-,TRBV12-5,TRBJ1-1,TGTGCTAGTGGCCGGGACACTGAAGCTTTCTTT,CASGRDTEAFF
-,-,TRBV12-3/TRBV12-4,TRBJ1-5,TGTGCCAGCAGTTCGGGTGGATCTCAGCCCCAGCATTTT,CASSSGGSQPQHF
-,-,TRBV2,TRBJ2-3,TGTGCCAGCAGTGACAGTTACACAGATACGCAGTATTTT,CASSDSYTDTQYF
TRBD1,-,TRBV14,TRBJ2-6,TGTGCCAGCAGACTTACAGGGGCTGGGGCCAACGTCCTGACTTTC,CASRLTGAGANVLTF
-,-,TRBV5-1,TRBJ2-3,TGCGCCAGCAGCGAGACTGGAGATACGCAGTATTTT,CASSETGDTQYF
TRBD1,-,TRBV7-9,TRBJ2-3,TGTGCCAGCAGCCGGGACAGCGAAGATACGCAGTATTTT,CASSRDSEDTQYF
-,-,TRBV27,TRBJ2-2,TGTGCCAGCAGTTTATTCCCGCGGAACACCGGGGAGCTGTTTTTT,CASSLFPRNTGELFF
TRBD1,once,TRBV27,TRBJ1-1,TGTGCCAGCAGGGAACCCAGGGGGCGGACCCCTGAAGCTTTCTTT,CASREPRGRTPEAFF
-,-,TRBV5-6,TRBJ1-2,TGTGCCAGCATCCTCAGGGGCAACTATGGCTACACCTTC,CASILRGNYGYTF
TRBD1,-,TRBV10-2,TRBJ1-3,TGCGCCAGTGGGACAGACGGCAGCAACACCATATATTTT,CASGTDGSNTIYF
TRBD1,-,TRBV3-1/TRBV3-2,TRBJ1-2,TGTGCCAGCAGCCGGGGGACAGGGTATGGCTACACCTTC,CASSRGTGYGYTF
-,-,TRBV18,TRBJ2-1,TGTGCCAGCTCACCGAGGGTTGGCTACAATGAGCAGTTCTTC,CASSPRVGYNEQFF
-,-,TRBV7-8,TRBJ2-1,TGTGCCAGCAGCTTACCCGGGACAGAGCAGTTCTTC,CASSLPGTEQFF
-,-,TRBV19,TRBJ1-2,TGTGCCAGTAGTGTCCTCGGCGGATCGTATGGCTACACCTTC,CASSVLGGSYGYTF
TRBD1,-,TRBV11-3,TRBJ1-5,TGTGCCAGCAGCTTAGCGGGACAGAAAAATCAGCCCCAGCATTTT,CASSLAGQKNQPQHF
-,-,TRBV5-4,TRBJ1-1,TGTGCCAGCAGACCCGAAACATATAACACTGAAGCTTTCTTT,CASRPETYNTEAFF
-,-,TRBV5-1,TRBJ1-1,TGCGCCAGCAGCTTAGCCAACCCAATGAACACTGAAGCTTTCTTT,CASSLANPMNTEAFF
TRBD1,-,TRBV3-1/TRBV3-2,TRBJ1-4,TGTGCCAGCAGCTCTAGGACCCAGGGGGTAGAAAAACTGTTTTTT,CASSSRTQGVEKLFF
TRBD2,-,TRBV30,TRBJ2-3,TGTGCCTGGAAGGTTAGCGGGGGGAGCGCAGATACGCAGTATTTT,CAWKVSGGSADTQYF
-,-,TRBV11-3,TRBJ1-3,TGTGCCAGCAGCTTGGACTTCGGACAGAGCTCTGGAAACACCATATATTTT,CASSLDFGQSSGNTIYF
-,-,TRBV29-1,TRBJ1-2,TGCAGCGTTGAACCCCAGGGAAACTATGGCTACACCTTC,CSVEPQGNYGYTF
-,-,TRBV20-1,TRBJ2-5,TGCAGTGCGCGGATAACGGGGAACCAGTACTTC,CSARITGNQYF
-,-,TRBV6-1,TRBJ2-7,TGTGCCAGCAGTGAACTGTTAGACGAGCAGTACTTC,CASSELLDEQYF
TRBD1,-,TRBV5-1,TRBJ1-1,TGCGCCAGCAGCTTGGCACAGGGGAATACTGAAGCTTTCTTT,CASSLAQGNTEAFF
TRBD1,-,TRBV2,TRBJ1-1,TGTGCCAGCAGTAACCGACAGGGCCCACCAGAAGCTTTCTTT,CASSNRQGPPEAFF
TRBD2,-,TRBV18,TRBJ2-5,TGTGCCAGCTCACCACGGGAGGGAGAGACCCAGTACTTC,CASSPREGETQYF
-,-,TRBV5-5,TRBJ1-1,TGTGCCAGCAGCACCCTCGGGGGAGCCGGCACTGAAGCTTTCTTT,CASSTLGGAGTEAFF
-,once,TRBV12-3/TRBV12-4,TRBJ1-1,TGTGCCAGCAGTTTAACTTTGAACACTGAAGCTTTCTTT,CASSLTLNTEAFF
-,once,TRBV6-1,TRBJ1-1,TGTGCCAGCAGTGACATTGACAGACTGAACACTGAAGCTTTCTTT,CASSDIDRLNTEAFF
TRBD1,-,TRBV9,TRBJ1-2,TGTGCCAGCAGCGACCCCGCCGGGACAGGCCCCCGTTTCAGGGGCTACACCTTC,CASSDPAGTGPRFRGYTF
-,-,TRBV3-1/TRBV3-2,TRBJ1-3,TGTGCCAGCAGCCAAGAGGGCAGTTCGCGAAACACCATATATTTT,CASSQEGSSRNTIYF
TRBD1,-,TRBV9,TRBJ1-2,TGTGCCAGCAGCGGGAAACAGGGGGCTGACTATGGCTACACCTTC,CASSGKQGADYGYTF
TRBD2,-,TRBV7-8,TRBJ2-1,TGTGCCAGCAGCTCCTCCCGACTAGCGGGGGCCTACAATGAGCAGTTCTTC,CASSSSRLAGAYNEQFF
-,-,TRBV3-1/TRBV3-2,TRBJ1-2,TGTGCCAGCAGCCAAGCCCCCCGGAGGGAGTATGGCTACACCTTC,CASSQAPRREYGYTF
TRBD1,-,TRBV19,TRBJ1-1,TGTGCCAGTAGTGGACAGGGGAGAGGCACTGAAGCTTTCTTT,CASSGQGRGTEAFF
-,-,TRBV7-3,TRBJ2-2,TGTGCCAGCAGCTTAGCGGGGCCTAACACCGGGGAGCTGTTTTTT,CASSLAGPNTGELFF